Listed below are T cell receptor beta chains from one sample, sequenced in a study of memory CD4+ T cells and cytomegalovirus serostatus. Produced via immunoSEQ multiplex PCR; TCRdb's table is partial and in-frame only. The repertoire holds approximately 51,000 clones, about 74% seen once, with about 1.2% in the top ten. The source material was memory CD4+ T cells from blood. The source is an adult in good health and CMV-seropositive. The CDR3 runs from the conserved cysteine through the conserved F or W. A D gene is named only where the DNA matches it firmly. Size is omitted from some rows. Given values are once, few, many or a class for expanded clones.

v_call,j_call,d_call,clone_size,cdr3_aa,cdr3_nt
TRBV2,TRBJ1-1,.,once,CASSDLGGWDTEAFF,TGTGCCAGCAGTGACTTGGGGGGGTGGGACACTGAAGCTTTCTTT
TRBV27,TRBJ1-1,.,.,CASNVIIGGTEAFF,TGTGCCAGCAACGTCATCATAGGGGGAACTGAAGCTTTCTTT
TRBV19,TRBJ1-1,.,.,CASSILGVVGTEAFF,TGTGCCAGTAGTATCCTCGGGGTCGTGGGCACTGAAGCTTTCTTT
TRBV28,TRBJ2-3,TRBD2,.,CASSEVGPGLAGLSTDTQYF,TGTGCCAGCAGCGAGGTGGGTCCGGGACTAGCGGGTCTTAGCACAGATACGCAGTATTTT
TRBV7-2,TRBJ2-4,TRBD2,.,CASSLAAGGANIQYF,TGTGCCAGCAGCTTAGCGGCCGGGGGGGCGAACATTCAGTACTTC
TRBV29-1,TRBJ1-6,TRBD1,.,CSVQTGTGDSPLHF,TGCAGCGTCCAAACCGGGACAGGGGATTCACCCCTCCACTTT
TRBV18,TRBJ2-7,.,.,CASSPLRAGSSYEQYF,TGTGCCAGCTCACCACTGAGAGCCGGGTCTTCCTACGAGCAGTACTTC
TRBV27,TRBJ2-2,.,few,CASSLGRFTGELFF,TGTGCCAGCAGTCTGGGACGGTTCACCGGGGAGCTGTTTTTT
TRBV11-2,TRBJ2-6,.,.,CASSLVGALGANVLTF,TGTGCCAGCAGCTTAGTGGGGGCGCTTGGGGCCAACGTCCTGACTTTC
TRBV18,TRBJ2-1,TRBD2,.,CASPSPSPYGGVPPGYNEQFF,TGTGCCAGCCCTTCTCCTTCCCCCTACGGGGGGGTCCCTCCCGGCTACAATGAGCAGTTCTTC
TRBV9,TRBJ1-1,TRBD1,.,CASRDPRAGGTEAFF,TGTGCCAGCAGAGACCCGAGGGCAGGGGGCACTGAAGCTTTCTTT
TRBV6-1,TRBJ2-3,TRBD1,once,CASRRDSSTDTQYF,TGTGCCAGCAGGAGGGACAGTAGCACAGATACGCAGTATTTT
TRBV10-3,TRBJ2-7,.,.,CAISESSGGDNEQYF,TGTGCCATCAGTGAGTCGTCAGGAGGGGACAACGAGCAGTACTTC
TRBV11-3,TRBJ2-7,.,.,CASSLARGTDEQYF,TGTGCCAGCAGCTTAGCGAGAGGGACTGACGAGCAGTACTTC
TRBV6-1,TRBJ2-7,.,.,CASRVTEDYEQYF,TGTGCCAGCAGGGTGACAGAGGACTACGAGCAGTACTTC
TRBV4-2,TRBJ1-2,.,.,CASSHRRLGRRRSYTF,TGTGCCAGCAGCCATCGAAGATTGGGACGGAGAAGGAGCTACACCTTC
TRBV4-3,TRBJ2-7,TRBD1,.,CASSQDAYRDRGYEQYF,TGCGCCAGCAGCCAAGATGCGTACCGGGACAGGGGTTACGAGCAGTACTTC
TRBV18,TRBJ1-2,TRBD1,medium-sized,CASSPRTLQGGPNYGYTF,TGTGCCAGCTCACCACGGACATTACAGGGGGGTCCTAACTATGGCTACACCTTC
TRBV19,TRBJ2-7,TRBD1,once,CASSEGTGSYEQYF,TGTGCCAGTAGTGAAGGGACAGGCTCCTACGAGCAGTACTTC
TRBV14,TRBJ2-5,TRBD2,few,CASNRGGETQYF,TGTGCCAGCAACCGGGGGGGAGAGACCCAGTACTTC
TRBV7-9,TRBJ2-4,.,.,CASRSRGPKNIQYF,TGTGCCAGCAGGTCGCGGGGGCCCAAAAACATTCAGTACTTC
TRBV11-2,TRBJ1-3,TRBD1,.,CASSRNRGSGNTIYF,TGTGCCAGCAGCCGAAACAGGGGCTCTGGAAACACCATATATTTT
TRBV5-1,TRBJ2-5,TRBD2,.,CASSFSGGAGETQYF,TGCGCCAGCAGCTTTAGCGGGGGGGCCGGAGAGACCCAGTACTTC
TRBV11-2,TRBJ2-7,.,.,CASSLLQGGYEQYF,TGTGCCAGCAGCTTGTTACAGGGAGGCTACGAGCAGTACTTC
TRBV7-9,TRBJ1-5,.,once,CASSLQGNQPQHF,TGTGCCAGCAGCTTACAAGGAAATCAGCCCCAGCATTTT
TRBV20-1,TRBJ1-5,TRBD1,.,CSARNGQGLHF,TGCAGTGCTAGAAATGGACAGGGTTTACATTTT
TRBV7-2,TRBJ1-1,.,.,CASSLTGIGDTEAFF,TGTGCCAGCAGCTTAACAGGGATTGGGGACACTGAAGCTTTCTTT
TRBV7-2,TRBJ2-7,TRBD1,once,CASSVMGQGNYEQYF,TGTGCCAGCAGCGTAATGGGACAGGGTAACTACGAGCAGTACTTC
TRBV7-2,TRBJ1-6,.,.,CASSLAARGENSPLHF,TGTGCCAGCAGCTTAGCGGCCAGGGGAGAAAATTCACCCCTCCACTTT
TRBV11-1,TRBJ1-1,TRBD1,.,CASSPRTGFAEAFF,TGTGCCAGCAGCCCCCGGACAGGCTTCGCTGAAGCTTTCTTT
TRBV7-2,TRBJ2-2,.,.,CASSAGPFIGGELFF,TGTGCCAGCAGCGCGGGACCTTTTATAGGCGGGGAGCTGTTTTTT
TRBV7-2,TRBJ2-3,.,.,CASSLSYRDTQYF,TGTGCCAGCAGCTTAAGCTACCGAGATACGCAGTATTTT
TRBV2,TRBJ2-7,.,.,CASSPSSSYEQYF,TGTGCCAGCAGCCCGTCTAGCTCCTACGAGCAGTACTTC
TRBV29-1,TRBJ1-2,.,.,CSVEEEGYTF,TGCAGCGTAGAAGAGGAGGGCTACACCTTC
TRBV5-4,TRBJ2-6,TRBD1,.,CASSLMGQGHSGANVLTF,TGTGCCAGCAGCTTGATGGGACAGGGCCACTCTGGGGCCAACGTCCTGACTTTC
TRBV6-6,TRBJ1-1,.,.,CASSPHDKNTEAFF,TGTGCCAGCAGTCCCCACGACAAGAACACTGAAGCTTTCTTT
TRBV27,TRBJ2-2,.,.,CASSLRGTANGELFF,TGTGCCAGCAGTTTAAGGGGGACGGCGAACGGGGAGCTGTTTTTT
TRBV7-2,TRBJ2-7,.,.,CASSFISSYEQYF,TGTGCCAGCAGCTTCATCAGTTCCTACGAGCAGTACTTC
TRBV5-1,TRBJ1-3,TRBD1,.,CASSLGDRANSGNTIYF,TGCGCCAGCAGCTTGGGGGACAGGGCTAACTCTGGAAACACCATATATTTT
TRBV7-2,TRBJ2-7,TRBD1,once,CASSPDTGDEQYF,TGTGCCAGCAGCCCCGACACAGGGGACGAGCAGTACTTC
TRBV19,TRBJ1-2,.,.,CASSIGGRHGYTF,TGTGCCAGTAGTATCGGGGGCAGGCATGGCTACACCTTC
TRBV5-6,TRBJ1-2,TRBD1,.,CASSFGTGTDGGYTF,TGTGCCAGCAGCTTCGGGACCGGGACAGATGGGGGCTACACCTTC
TRBV9,TRBJ2-7,TRBD1,.,CASSRDRDSEQYF,TGTGCCAGCAGCCGGGACAGGGATAGCGAGCAGTACTTC
TRBV25-1,TRBJ1-4,TRBD1,.,CASSDPDRANEKLFF,TGTGCCAGCAGTGATCCGGACAGGGCGAATGAAAAACTGTTTTTT